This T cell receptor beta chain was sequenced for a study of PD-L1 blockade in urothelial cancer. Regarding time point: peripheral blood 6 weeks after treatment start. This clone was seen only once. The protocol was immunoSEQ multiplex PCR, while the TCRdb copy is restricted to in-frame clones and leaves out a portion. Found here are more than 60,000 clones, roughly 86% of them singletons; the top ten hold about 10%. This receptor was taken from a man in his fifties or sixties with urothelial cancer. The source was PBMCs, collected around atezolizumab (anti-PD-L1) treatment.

The CDR3 spells CASSQGGRAATEAFF. The CDR3, as DNA: TGTGCCAGCAGCCAAGGAGGGCGGGCGGCCACTGAAGCTTTCTTT. The chain joins TRBV28 to TRBJ1-1; no firm D call. There are 15 residues in the CDR3. Trimming removed 6 bases from V and 4 bases from J, with 18 bases in between. Germline lookup yields CDR1 MDHEN and CDR2 SYDVKM.